A selection of T cell receptor beta chains follows, all from one sample in a study of blood T cell repertoires in COVID-19. Here immunoSEQ multiplex PCR was the method, and the copy in TCRdb shows in-frame clones only, minus some. The sample shows roughly 380,000 clones, around nine tenths of them seen only once. The sample comprised PBMCs or T cells enriched from blood (not recorded which). These receptors were obtained from a woman under 40 who had been exposed to COVID-19. The conserved cysteine and the conserved F or W are not part of the CDR3 here. Fields, in order: J gene, CDR3 length, clone size, V gene, CDR3 protein. Clone size is stated in some rows and not others, as once, few, many or a class when expanded.

TRBJ1-5 13 NA TRBV28 ASSFRVYSNQPQH
TRBJ2-2 12 NA TRBV5-1 ASSLAWEGGELF
TRBJ2-1 13 once TRBV6-5 ASSYGREAYNEQF
TRBJ1-2 11 NA TRBV9 ASSGGQPYGYT
TRBJ1-3 13 NA TRBV30 AWRPGLNLGNTIY
TRBJ1-4 9 few TRBV12-3/TRBV12-4 ASSLGYQLF
TRBJ1-5 12 NA TRBV7-3 ASSPSGGNQPQH
TRBJ1-2 13 NA TRBV5-8 ASSLSWATNYGYT
TRBJ2-1 11 NA TRBV18 ASSPPSRGEQF
TRBJ1-4 15 NA TRBV28 ASGTGTEDGIGEKLF
TRBJ2-2 15 NA TRBV4-1 ASSQDVERGQGGELF
TRBJ1-5 11 NA TRBV28 ASSPYVDQPQH
TRBJ2-1 11 NA TRBV9 ASSVVPSDEQF
TRBJ2-1 10 NA TRBV30 AWTTGGYEQF
TRBJ1-2 9 NA TRBV9 ASSPGTGLV
TRBJ1-4 12 few TRBV28 ASRSLATNEKLF
TRBJ2-5 10 NA TRBV12-3/TRBV12-4 ASSRGWETQY
TRBJ1-5 13 NA TRBV6-5 ASRGGGLSNQPQH
TRBJ2-5 13 NA TRBV7-7 ASSLGSGEFETQY
TRBJ1-1 12 NA TRBV2 ASSFGGVNTEAF
TRBJ1-5 11 NA TRBV28 ATQGTSKEPQH
TRBJ2-1 13 NA TRBV5-1 ASRVSPTSTVEQF
TRBJ2-5 11 NA TRBV28 ASSRDYEETQY
TRBJ2-1 12 NA TRBV27 ASCLRSSYNEQF
TRBJ1-2 13 NA TRBV27 ASRTPDREPYGYT
TRBJ2-3 13 NA TRBV28 ASSLDGGGTDTQY
TRBJ1-2 12 NA TRBV18 ASSPGQGNYGYT
TRBJ2-3 14 NA TRBV28 ASRGGLAGHTDTQY
TRBJ2-7 11 NA TRBV11-3 ASGRTVSYEQY
TRBJ2-7 13 once TRBV7-9 ASSLVVGTAYEQY
TRBJ1-6 13 NA TRBV6-4 ASSASGDPNSPLH
TRBJ1-1 11 NA TRBV6-5 ASSPSRRTEAF
TRBJ2-7 13 NA TRBV11-2 ASSLVAGGSYEQY
TRBJ2-1 16 NA TRBV7-8 ASSIGTSGRAWGNEQF
TRBJ1-4 12 once TRBV29-1 SVSGRRGDEKLF
TRBJ1-2 12 NA TRBV5-4 ASQPGQGNYGYT
TRBJ1-1 13 NA TRBV5-1 ASKTSGTGFYGAF
TRBJ2-2 14 NA TRBV9 ASSAPGQRNTGELF
TRBJ1-6 15 NA TRBV7-8 ASSFYRQGISPSPLH
TRBJ2-2 11 NA TRBV30 AWSAVLTGELF
TRBJ1-6 13 NA TRBV7-3 ASSLTGGADSPLH
TRBJ2-4 13 NA TRBV11-3 ASSSGPWEENIQY
TRBJ1-2 11 NA TRBV19 ASSPSWQRGYT
TRBJ1-5 13 NA TRBV9 ASSEGQGANQPQH
TRBJ2-1 11 NA TRBV30 AWSTGRVNEQF
TRBJ2-7 9 NA TRBV29-1 SVEGSYEQY
TRBJ2-3 14 NA TRBV7-9 ASSAPPAGGLDTQY
TRBJ1-2 10 NA TRBV7-9 ASSEVLRGYT
TRBJ2-7 17 few TRBV5-6 ASSLSIVRDRGALYEQY
TRBJ1-1 12 NA TRBV19 ASKTDRPNTEAF
TRBJ2-1 14 NA TRBV2 ASTELTGIEENEQF
TRBJ1-4 10 NA TRBV28 ASRQGNEKLF